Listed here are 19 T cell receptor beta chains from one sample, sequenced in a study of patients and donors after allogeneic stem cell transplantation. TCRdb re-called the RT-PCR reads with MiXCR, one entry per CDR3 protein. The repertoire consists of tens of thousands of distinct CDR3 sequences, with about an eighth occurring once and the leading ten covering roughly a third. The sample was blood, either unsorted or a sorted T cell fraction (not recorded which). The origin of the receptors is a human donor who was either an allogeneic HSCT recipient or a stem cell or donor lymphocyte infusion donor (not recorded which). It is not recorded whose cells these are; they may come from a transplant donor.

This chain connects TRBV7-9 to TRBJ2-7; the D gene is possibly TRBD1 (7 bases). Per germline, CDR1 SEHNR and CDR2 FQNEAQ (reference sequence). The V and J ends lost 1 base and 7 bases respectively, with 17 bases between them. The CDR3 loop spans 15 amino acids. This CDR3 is CASSLVAGGLREQYF. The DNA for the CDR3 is TGTGCCAGCAGCTTAGTGGCAGGGGGACTCCGGGAGCAGTACTTC.

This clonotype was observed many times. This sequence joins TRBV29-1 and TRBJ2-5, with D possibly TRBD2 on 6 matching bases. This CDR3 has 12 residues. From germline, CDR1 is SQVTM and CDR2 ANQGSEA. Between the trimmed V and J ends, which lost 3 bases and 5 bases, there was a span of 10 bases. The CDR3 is CSVDRGWETQYF. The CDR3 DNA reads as TGCAGCGTTGACCGGGGGTGGGAGACCCAGTACTTC.

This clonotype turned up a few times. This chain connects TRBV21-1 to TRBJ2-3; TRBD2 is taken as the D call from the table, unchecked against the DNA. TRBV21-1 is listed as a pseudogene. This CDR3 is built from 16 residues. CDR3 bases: TGTGCCAGCAGCCCCCGACTAGCTTCTAGCACAGATACGCAGTATTTT. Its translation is CASSPRLASSTDTQYF.

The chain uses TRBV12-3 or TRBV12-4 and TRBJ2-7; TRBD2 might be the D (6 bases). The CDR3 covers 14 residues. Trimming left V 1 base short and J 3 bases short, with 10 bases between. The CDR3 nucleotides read TGTGCCAGCAGTTTAGAATTAGCGGTCTACGAGCAGTACTTC. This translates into CASSLELAVYEQYF.

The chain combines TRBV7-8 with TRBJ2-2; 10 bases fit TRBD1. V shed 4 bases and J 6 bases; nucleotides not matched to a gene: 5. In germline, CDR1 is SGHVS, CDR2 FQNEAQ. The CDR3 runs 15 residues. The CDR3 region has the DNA TGTGCCAGCAGCTCGTTCGGGACAGGGGCCGGGGAGCTGTTTTTT. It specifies CASSSFGTGAGELFF. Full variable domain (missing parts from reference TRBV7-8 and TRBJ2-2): GAGVSQSPRYKVAKRGQDVALRCDPISGHVSLFWYQQALGQGPEFLTYFQNEAQLDKSGLPSDRFFAERPEGSVSTLKIQRTQQEDSAVYLCASSSFGTGAGELFFGEGSRLTVL.

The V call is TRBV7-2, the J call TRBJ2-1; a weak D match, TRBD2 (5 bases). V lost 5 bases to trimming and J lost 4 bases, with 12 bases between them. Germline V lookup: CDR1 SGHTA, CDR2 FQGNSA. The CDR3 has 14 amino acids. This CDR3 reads CASSPRGHYNEQFF. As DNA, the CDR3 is TGTGCCAGCAGCCCCCGCGGGCATTACAATGAGCAGTTCTTC.

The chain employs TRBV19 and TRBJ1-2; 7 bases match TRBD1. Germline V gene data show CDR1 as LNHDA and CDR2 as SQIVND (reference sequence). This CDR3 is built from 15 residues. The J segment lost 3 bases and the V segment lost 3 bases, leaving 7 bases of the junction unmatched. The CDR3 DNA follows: TGTGCCAGTAGTATTCGACAGGGCGAAGACTATGGCTACACCTTC. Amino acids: CASSIRQGEDYGYTF.

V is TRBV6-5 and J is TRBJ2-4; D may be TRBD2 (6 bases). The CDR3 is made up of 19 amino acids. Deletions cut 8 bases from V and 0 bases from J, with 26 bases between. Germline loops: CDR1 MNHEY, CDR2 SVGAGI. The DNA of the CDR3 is TGTGCCAGCTCCGCGGGGATTCCCCAGGCCCTTCTAGCCAAAAACATTCAGTACTTC. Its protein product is CASSAGIPQALLAKNIQYF.

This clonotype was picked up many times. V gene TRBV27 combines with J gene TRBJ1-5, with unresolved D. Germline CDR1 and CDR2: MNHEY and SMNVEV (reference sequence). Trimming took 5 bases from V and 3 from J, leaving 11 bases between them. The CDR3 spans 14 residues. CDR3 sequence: CASSRTGYNQPQHF. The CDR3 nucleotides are TGTGCCAGCAGTCGAACTGGGTACAATCAGCCCCAGCATTTT.

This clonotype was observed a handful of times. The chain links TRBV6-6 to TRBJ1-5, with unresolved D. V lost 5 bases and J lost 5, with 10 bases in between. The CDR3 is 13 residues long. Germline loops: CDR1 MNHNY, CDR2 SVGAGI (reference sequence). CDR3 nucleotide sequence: TGTGCCAGCAGTGGTGGTGAGGATCAGCCCCAGCATTTT. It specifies CASSGGEDQPQHF.

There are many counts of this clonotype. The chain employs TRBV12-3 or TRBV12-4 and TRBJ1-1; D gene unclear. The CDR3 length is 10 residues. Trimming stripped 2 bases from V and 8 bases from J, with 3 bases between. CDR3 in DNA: TGTGCCAGCAGTTTACCCGAAGCTTTCTTT. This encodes CASSLPEAFF.

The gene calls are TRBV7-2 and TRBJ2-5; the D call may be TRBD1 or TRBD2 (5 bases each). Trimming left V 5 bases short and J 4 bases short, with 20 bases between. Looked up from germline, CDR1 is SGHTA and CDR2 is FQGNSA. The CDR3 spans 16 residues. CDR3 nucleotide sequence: TGTGCCAGCAGCCCCCGGACACTAGGTCGGGGAGAGACCCAGTACTTC. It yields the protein CASSPRTLGRGETQYF. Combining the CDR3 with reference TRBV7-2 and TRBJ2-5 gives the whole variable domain GAGVSQSPSNKVTEKGKDVELRCDPISGHTALYWYRQSLGQGLEFLIYFQGNSAPDKSGLPSDRFSAERTGGSVSTLTIQRTQQEDSAVYLCASSPRTLGRGETQYFGPGTRLLVL.

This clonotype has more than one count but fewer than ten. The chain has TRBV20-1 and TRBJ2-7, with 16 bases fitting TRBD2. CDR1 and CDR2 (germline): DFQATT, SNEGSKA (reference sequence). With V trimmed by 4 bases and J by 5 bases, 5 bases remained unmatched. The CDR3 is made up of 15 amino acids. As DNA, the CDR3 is TGCAGTGCTAAGGCCGGGACTAGCGGGAGGGACGAGCAGTACTTC. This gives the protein CSAKAGTSGRDEQYF.

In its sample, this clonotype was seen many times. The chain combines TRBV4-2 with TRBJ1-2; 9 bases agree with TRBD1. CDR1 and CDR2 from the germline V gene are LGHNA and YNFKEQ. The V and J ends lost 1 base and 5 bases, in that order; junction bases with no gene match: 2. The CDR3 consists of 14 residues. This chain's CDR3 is CASSQGDRDYGYTF. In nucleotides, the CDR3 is TGTGCCAGCAGCCAAGGGGACAGGGATTATGGCTACACCTTC.

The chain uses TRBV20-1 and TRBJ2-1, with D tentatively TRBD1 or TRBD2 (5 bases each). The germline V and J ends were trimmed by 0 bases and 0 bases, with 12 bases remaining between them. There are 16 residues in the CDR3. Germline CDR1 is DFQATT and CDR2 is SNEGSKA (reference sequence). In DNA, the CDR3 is TGCAGTGCTAGAGATCCCCGGGACGACTCCTACAATGAGCAGTTCTTC. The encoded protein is CSARDPRDDSYNEQFF.

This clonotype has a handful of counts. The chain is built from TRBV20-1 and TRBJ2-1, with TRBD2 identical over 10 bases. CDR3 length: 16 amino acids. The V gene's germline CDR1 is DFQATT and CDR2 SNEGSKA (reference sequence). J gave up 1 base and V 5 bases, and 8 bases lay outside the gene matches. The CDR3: CSAPGWTSGSYNEQFF. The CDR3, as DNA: TGCAGTGCTCCTGGATGGACTAGCGGTTCCTACAATGAGCAGTTCTTC.

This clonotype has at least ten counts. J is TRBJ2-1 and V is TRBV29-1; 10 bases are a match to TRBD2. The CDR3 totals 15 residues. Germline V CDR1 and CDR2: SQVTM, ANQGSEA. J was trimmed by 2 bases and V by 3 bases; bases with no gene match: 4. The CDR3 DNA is TGCAGCGTTGATCCGGGACTAGCGCCCTACAATGAGCAGTTCTTC. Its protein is CSVDPGLAPYNEQFF.

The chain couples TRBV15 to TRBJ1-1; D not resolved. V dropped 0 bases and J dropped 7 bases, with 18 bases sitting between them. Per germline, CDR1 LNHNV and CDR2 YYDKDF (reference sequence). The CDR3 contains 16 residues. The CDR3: CATSRDGEGGENEAFF. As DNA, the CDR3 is TGTGCCACCAGCAGAGATGGAGAGGGCGGCGAGAATGAAGCTTTCTTT.

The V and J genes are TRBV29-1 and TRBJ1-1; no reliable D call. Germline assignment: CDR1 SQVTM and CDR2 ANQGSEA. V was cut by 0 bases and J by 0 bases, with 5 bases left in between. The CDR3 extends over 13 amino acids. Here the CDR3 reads CSVEEMMNTEAFF. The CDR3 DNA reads TGCAGCGTTGAAGAAATGATGAACACTGAAGCTTTCTTT. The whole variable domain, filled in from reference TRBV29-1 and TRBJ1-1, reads SAVISQKPSRDICQRGTSLTIQCQVDSQVTMMFWYRQQPGQSLTLIATANQGSEATYESGFVIDKFPISRPNLTFSTLTVSNMSPEDSSIYLCSVEEMMNTEAFFGQGTRLTVV.